What follows describes a single TCR beta chain. Its antigen remains unidentified. Patients chosen for sequencing had CD8+CD57+ cells that had expanded, as shown by flow cytometry. Each of the patients presented with severe acquired aplastic anemia. Investigators profiled TCR beta VDJ and CDR3 from genomic DNA template. TCRdb re-derived calls from the reads in MiXCR, one entry per CDR3 protein. The sample has 250,000 to 300,000 distinct CDR3 sequences, under 65% seen once. There are 18 residues in the CDR3. After removal of 4 bases from V and 4 bases from J, the junction contained 9 bases not matched to a gene. The germline V gene encodes CDR1 SGHNT and CDR2 YYREEE (reference sequence). This record belongs to a study of CD8+CD57+ T cells in acquired aplastic anemia. Whole-study context: Sorted CD4+ plus CD8+ cells gave DNA averaging about 3.2 ug.

Study observations and caveats: Overlapping CD8+ CDR3 repertoires of patients and controls contained approximately 28 shared sequences.

Sequenced sample: sorted CD4+, CD8+, or CD8+CD57+ T cells (not recorded which) from PBMCs. The clonotype was recovered from a human donor with aplastic anemia. The chain recombines TRBV5-4 with TRBJ2-1; TRBD2 agrees at 15 bases. The CDR3 reads CASSQPWTSGGAYNEQFF. The CDR3, as DNA: TGTGCCAGCAGCCAACCATGGACTAGCGGGGGGGCTTACAATGAGCAGTTCTTC.